This T cell receptor beta chain was recovered during a study of CD8+ T cells in alopecia areata. Study context: It was oral tofacitinib, at 5 to 10 mg twice daily, that treated patients received.

As to treatment: oral pan-JAK inhibitor, 5-10 mg twice daily. Study-wide results and caveats: Expanded CD8+ clones among the top 100, and scalp clonality, were significantly decreased by tofacitinib.

Worth noting for this clone: The antigen is unknown.

Extracted RNA was reverse transcribed into cDNA, the sequencing template. Assay: immunoSEQ multiplex PCR; the TCRdb copy retains only in-frame clones and omits some. The table lists about 74,000 clones, around 29% of them singletons. The V segment lost 7 bases and the J segment 7 bases; nucleotides outside the gene matches: 8. CDR3 size: 13 residues. CDR1 and CDR2 from the germline V gene are SGHRS and YFSETQ. This TCR was recovered from a human donor with alopecia areata. The chain employs TRBV5-1 and TRBJ2-1; 7 nucleotides match TRBD2. The material was CD8+ T cells sorted from blood, obtained at week 4, from a patient treated with tofacitinib. CDR3 DNA: TGCGCCAGCTCAGCGGGATTGGGGAATGAGCAGTTCTTC. It translates to CASSAGLGNEQFF.